This T cell receptor (beta chain) was obtained from a study of cytomegalovirus exposure and HLA in healthy donors. Study-wide findings and caveats: It was only CMV serostatus that was available as immune exposure information. Equally common other TCR beta chains were less clonally expanded than HLA-associated ones, a later analysis found.

Remarks on this clone: Its antigen is still unknown.

V was pared by 6 bases and J by 2 bases, with 7 bases between. This CDR3 is 12 amino acids long. CDR1 is MNHEY and CDR2 is SVGAGI in the germline V gene. 60 Vbeta and 13 Jbeta primers were used in PCR. Clones were sequenced by immunoSEQ multiplex PCR, and TCRdb holds only the in-frame ones, with some missing. The sample has some 74,000 clones; around 81% are singletons. The source material was PBMCs. The sequence derives from a male donor in good health and CMV-seronegative. The chain is built from TRBV6-5 and TRBJ1-1; D not certain. CDR3 in amino acids: CASRRQNTEAFF. The CDR3 nucleotides read TGTGCCAGCAGGAGACAAAACACTGAAGCTTTCTTT.